This record covers a single TCR beta chain. The data derive from a study of blood T cell repertoires in COVID-19. Study-wide background: COVID-19 samples, acute and convalescent, were from the United States, Italy and Spain. PBMCs, B-cell-depleted T cells, or T cells were the source of the cDNA or gDNA that made up the material.

The study recruited people aged about 18 to 90 years across under 25 US areas. Participants reported their clinical history, and cohort assignment relied on those reports. From germline, CDR1 is SGHRS and CDR2 YFSETQ. J lost 7 bases, V lost 3 bases, and 12 bases had no gene match. The CDR3 spans 16 residues. Method: immunoSEQ multiplex PCR; TCRdb's copy keeps in-frame clones and lacks some. The sample has roughly 430,000 clones, 88% seen once; the top ten hold around 1.5%. The rearrangement joins TRBV5-1 to TRBJ1-4; 7 bases align to TRBD1. The source is a woman aged 18-35 years who had been exposed to COVID-19. Sequencing was carried out using PBMCs or T cells enriched from blood (not recorded which). For the CDR3, the DNA is TGCGCCAGCAGCTCTACCCGACAGGGAAGGGGTGAAAAACTGTTTTTT. Its protein product is CASSSTRQGRGEKLFF.